Presented here are 22 T cell receptor beta chains from one specimen sequenced in a study of shared clonotypes between healthy human individuals. The repertoire was sequenced with immunoSEQ multiplex PCR; TCRdb's copy has only in-frame clones and lacks some. The sample lists 500,000 to 550,000 clones; more than 95% were seen once. Sequencing was done on a sample of naive CD4+ T cells sorted from blood. As to subset: CD45RA+ positively selected. The receptors shown here come from a woman aged 25 to 39 in good health.

The rearrangement joins TRBV10-3 to TRBJ1-5; possible D gene TRBD1, 6 bases. Germline V gene sequence: CDR1 ENHRY, CDR2 SYGVKD. V was shortened by 4 bases and J by 4 bases, with 17 bases between the two germline ends. CDR3 length: 16 residues. CDR3 coding DNA: TGTGCCATCAGTGCCTCTACAGGGACCGAAAATCAGCCCCAGCATTTT. Translating gives CAISASTGTENQPQHF.

The V call is TRBV25-1, the J call TRBJ2-7; D gene unclear. CDR3 length equals 14 residues. V dropped 1 base and J dropped 1 base, with 8 bases sitting between them. Germline V CDR1 and CDR2: MGHDK, SYGVNS. The CDR3 bases are TGTGCCAGCAGTGAATCTATGGTATCCTACGAGCAGTACTTC. The encoded protein is CASSESMVSYEQYF.

This chain joins TRBV5-1 and TRBJ2-6; D remains unclear. CDR1 and CDR2 from the germline V gene are SGHRS and YFSETQ. The CDR3 contains 14 residues. V was cut by 1 base and J by 4 bases, with 6 bases left in between. In DNA form, the CDR3 reads TGCGCCAGCAGCTTGACCCCCGGGGCCAACGTCCTGACTTTC. Translated, it gives CASSLTPGANVLTF.

The chain couples TRBV29-1 to TRBJ1-3; D unclear. Trimming took 5 bases from V and 2 from J, leaving 10 bases between them. The CDR3 is 13 residues long. From germline, CDR1 is SQVTM and CDR2 ANQGSEA. The CDR3 region is CSVFLKTGNTIYF. The CDR3 region has the DNA TGCAGCGTTTTTTTGAAGACTGGAAACACCATATATTTT. The variable domain in full, completed from reference TRBV29-1 and TRBJ1-3, reads SAVISQKPSRDICQRGTSLTIQCQVDSQVTMMFWYRQQPGQSLTLIATANQGSEATYESGFVIDKFPISRPNLTFSTLTVSNMSPEDSSIYLCSVFLKTGNTIYFGEGSWLTVV.

The chain joins TRBV29-1 to TRBJ2-1; 13 bases agree with TRBD2. Germline V gives CDR1 SQVTM, CDR2 ANQGSEA. The CDR3 has 17 amino acids. V was pared by 5 bases and J by 4 bases, with 11 bases of the junction left unmatched. CDR3 nucleotides: TGCAGCGTTAATCCGGGACTAGCGGGATCGGGATACAATGAGCAGTTCTTC. Translation: CSVNPGLAGSGYNEQFF.

This chain joins TRBV5-4 and TRBJ2-3, with 7 positions matching TRBD2. J was trimmed by 0 bases and V by 4 bases; bases with no gene match: 8. The germline CDR1 and CDR2 sequences are SGHNT and YYREEE (reference sequence). The CDR3 is made up of 16 amino acids. The CDR3 bases are TGTGCCAGCAGCCCTCAGCGGGGTGCAAGCACAGATACGCAGTATTTT. Amino acids: CASSPQRGASTDTQYF.

This chain links TRBV5-3 with TRBJ1-3; D is uncertain. TRBV5-3 is identified as an open reading frame with a role that is uncertain. V lost 2 bases and J lost 0, with 15 bases in between. The CDR3 is 17 residues long. The CDR3 DNA reads TGTGCCAGAAGCTTTATAGGGTCAACCCTCTCTGGAAACACCATATATTTT. This gives the protein CARSFIGSTLSGNTIYF.

The rearrangement uses TRBV12-1 and TRBJ1-5. TRBV12-1 is an annotated pseudogene. This CDR3 has 17 amino acids. The CDR3 protein is CASSREAGEDSNQPQHF. For the CDR3, the DNA is TGTGCCAGCAGTCGGGAGGCAGGTGAGGATAGCAATCAGCCCCAGCATTTT.

The chain recombines TRBV2 with TRBJ2-1; either TRBD1 or TRBD2 may supply D (5 bases each). V was cut by 6 bases and J by 3 bases, with 15 bases left in between. The CDR3 totals 15 residues. The germline CDR1 and CDR2 sequences are SNHLY and FYNNEI. The CDR3 region has the DNA TGTGCCAGCAGAGCCTACGGGACGGGCTACAATGAGCAGTTCTTC. Residues: CASRAYGTGYNEQFF.

This chain connects TRBV7-2 to TRBJ2-1; TRBD2 matches at 11 bases. Looked up from germline, CDR1 is SGHTA and CDR2 is FQGNSA. Trimming cost V 5 bases and J 5 bases; bases outside gene matches: 5. The CDR3 consists of 15 residues. This CDR3 reads CASSPGTSGNNEQFF. DNA of the CDR3: TGTGCCAGCAGCCCTGGGACTAGCGGAAACAATGAGCAGTTCTTC.

The chain employs TRBV11-2 and TRBJ2-7, with D maybe TRBD1 (6 bases). Trimming removed 5 bases at V and 0 bases at J, with 14 bases between. The CDR3 spans 15 residues. CDR1 and CDR2 (germline): SGHAT, FQNNGV. CDR3 sequence reads: CASSPTGRFSYEQYF. DNA of the CDR3: TGTGCCAGCAGCCCGACAGGCCGATTCTCCTACGAGCAGTACTTC.

The J gene is TRBJ2-1, the V gene TRBV27; the match to TRBD2 covers 8 bases. The germline gives CDR1 MNHEY, CDR2 SMNVEV (reference sequence). This CDR3 is 16 amino acids long. Germline trimming cut 7 bases from V and 4 bases from J; bases unmatched to any gene: 12. In nucleotides, the CDR3 is TGTGCCAGCACTGGGAGCGGCGGGAGGACGTACAATGAGCAGTTCTTC. The encoded protein is CASTGSGGRTYNEQFF.

V gene TRBV19 combines with J gene TRBJ2-1; possible D gene TRBD2, 7 bases. The germline CDR1 and CDR2 sequences are LNHDA and SQIVND (reference sequence). V was trimmed by 5 bases and J by 0 bases, leaving 23 bases between them. There are 19 residues in the CDR3. The CDR3 loop is CASSARLSGTSSSYNEQFF. As DNA, the CDR3 is TGTGCCAGTAGTGCCCGATTAAGCGGGACATCGAGCTCCTACAATGAGCAGTTCTTC.

The chain uses TRBV15 and TRBJ2-2; D might be TRBD2 (6 bases). The germline V gene encodes CDR1 LNHNV and CDR2 YYDKDF (reference sequence). The ends were cut back, 0 bases at V and 4 bases at J, with 12 bases in the middle. This CDR3 is built from 16 residues. The CDR3 protein is CATSRENPGGTGELFF. The CDR3 DNA reads TGTGCCACCAGCAGAGAAAACCCCGGGGGCACCGGGGAGCTGTTTTTT.

The genes are TRBV19 and TRBJ1-5; 7 bases align to TRBD1. Germline CDR1 and CDR2: LNHDA and SQIVND (reference sequence). J lost 4 bases, V lost 7 bases, and 10 bases had no gene match. This CDR3 comprises 15 residues. CDR3 residues: CASTRARQGNQPQHF. The CDR3 DNA is TGTGCCAGTACCCGGGCTCGACAGGGTAATCAGCCCCAGCATTTT.

This chain uses TRBV28 with TRBJ1-1, with D maybe TRBD1 (5 bases). Trimming took off 4 bases at V and 1 base at J, with 19 bases between the two ends. In germline, CDR1 is MDHEN, CDR2 SYDVKM. The CDR3 contains 17 residues. The CDR3 loop reads CASSSLSRGVSNTEAFF. The CDR3 DNA follows: TGTGCCAGCAGTTCGCTTTCTAGGGGCGTTTCGAACACTGAAGCTTTCTTT. The full variable domain, rest sourced from reference TRBV28 and TRBJ1-1, is DVKVTQSSRYLVKRTGEKVFLECVQDMDHENMFWYRQDPGLGLRLIYFSYDVKMKEKGDIPEGYSVSREKKERFSLILESASTNQTSMYLCASSSLSRGVSNTEAFFGQGTRLTVV.

This chain uses TRBV28 with TRBJ2-5, with TRBD2 identical over 11 bases. There are 15 residues in the CDR3. With 2 bases clipped from V and 4 bases from J, the junction kept 3 bases outside the gene matches. Germline CDR1 MDHEN, CDR2 SYDVKM. CDR3 DNA sequence: TGTGCCAGCAGTTTAGGACTAGCGGGCCCAGAGACCCAGTACTTC. It translates to CASSLGLAGPETQYF.

This chain uses TRBV28 with TRBJ2-7; TRBD2 aligns across 12 bases. CDR3 size: 18 residues. V was pared by 6 bases and J by 6 bases, with 18 bases of the junction left unmatched. Looked up from germline, CDR1 is MDHEN and CDR2 is SYDVKM. CDR3 in amino acids: CASRKPRKTSGRSSEQYF. CDR3 nucleotide sequence: TGTGCCAGCAGAAAGCCCCGGAAGACTAGCGGGAGATCTTCCGAGCAGTACTTC.

The gene calls are TRBV27 and TRBJ2-2, with 11 bases identical to TRBD2. The trim removed 6 bases at V and 5 bases at J, leaving 11 bases unmatched. Per the germline V gene, CDR1 is MNHEY and CDR2 is SMNVEV (reference sequence). The CDR3 runs 17 residues. CDR3 nucleotide sequence: TGTGCCAGCAGGCCCCCGGGACTAGCGGCAATTACCGGGGAGCTGTTTTTT. Translating gives CASRPPGLAAITGELFF.

The chain employs TRBV7-2 and TRBJ1-5; 9 nucleotides match TRBD1. The junction had 4 bases not matched to a gene; V was cut back by 1 base and J by 6 bases. Germline values: CDR1 SGHTA, CDR2 FQGNSA. The CDR3 covers 15 residues. CDR3 sequence (DNA): TGTGCCAGCAGCTTAGGGGACAGGGTCCCTCAGCCCCAGCATTTT. Its protein is CASSLGDRVPQPQHF.

This rearrangement joins TRBV18 to TRBJ1-1; 7 nucleotides agree with TRBD1. This CDR3 region has 16 residues. Per the germline V gene, CDR1 is KGHSH and CDR2 is LQKENI. The J segment lost 3 bases and the V segment lost 0 bases, leaving 7 bases of the junction unmatched. The CDR3 spells CASSPPSPGTDTEAFF. CDR3 nucleotide sequence: TGTGCCAGCTCACCACCGTCGCCCGGGACAGACACTGAAGCTTTCTTT. Full variable domain (rest looked up from reference TRBV18 and TRBJ1-1): NAGVMQNPRHLVRRRGQEARLRCSPMKGHSHVYWYRQLPEEGLKFMVYLQKENIIDESGMPKERFSAEFPKEGPSILRIQQVVRGDSAAYFCASSPPSPGTDTEAFFGQGTRLTVV.

The V call is TRBV14, the J call TRBJ2-2, with 7 bases fitting TRBD2. V lost 2 bases, J lost 1 base, and 1 base stayed unmatched. This CDR3 is 15 amino acids long. CDR1 SGHDN and CDR2 FVKESK come from the germline V gene. CDR3 coding DNA: TGTGCCAGCAGCCAAACGGGAGGGAACACCGGGGAGCTGTTTTTT. Translation: CASSQTGGNTGELFF.